This T cell receptor beta chain was profiled in a study of T cell repertoires in cytomegalovirus infection (dated by TCRdb to about 2019). Regarding the study in general: Donor HLA type was relevant to the analysis, because carriage of CMV infection together with the matching HLA type was indicated by public TCR beta signatures. Study-wide conclusions, independent of this receptor: The ex vivo response was dominated by HLA-C-restricted CMV-specific TCR beta clonotypes, which also provided the single most frequent clonotype in two of eight donors. Cumulative frequency of public TCR beta family members discriminated carriers of CMV infection plus the relevant HLA type in this cohort and an independent roughly 350-donor cohort.

The CDR3 runs 15 amino acids, cysteine and phenylalanine included. Only CDR3 DNA remains: 45 bases, in frame from the first base. V loses 5 bases of germline sequence and J loses 3 bases, and the interval between the two ends is 16 bases. CDR1 and CDR2 were assigned from the germline V gene (reference sequence) as SEHNR and FQNEAQ. This clonotype has just a few counts. What this receptor recognizes is not known. No base quality information exists; no much larger clone differs at one position. TCRdb records Illumina HiSeq 1500 as the sequencer. TCRdb reran the public reads through fastp at Q25 and MiXCR, keeping productive beta chains. Each CDR3 protein appears once, grouped with its most common genes and DNA. For this sample there are roughly 500,000 distinct CDR3 sequences; approximately 17% appear just once. The top ten clones comprise about 24% of the sample.

The sample consisted of CD8+ T cells from PBMCs. The sequence derives from a human donor in good health (CMV status not recorded). Some clones in this sample may be carry-over from other donors' samples. This sequence uses TRBV7-9 and TRBJ1-1, with a weak D call of TRBD1 (5 bases match). The CDR3 here reads CASSHPWGGDTEAFF. The bases are TGTGCCAGCAGCCACCCATGGGGGGGGGACACTGAAGCTTTCTTT.